This TCR beta chain was sequenced for a study of siplizumab effects on memory and regulatory T cells. Study-wide points: With siplizumab, Treg-derived clones averaged about 71% of mappable alloreactive CD4+ clones, versus 25% to 30% in controls. In the presence of siplizumab, alloreactive sequences traceable to unstimulated CD4+ memory cells were significantly reduced.

Between the trimmed V and J ends, which lost 1 base and 2 bases, there was a span of 11 bases. The CDR3 consists of 15 residues. Germline CDR1 and CDR2: SGHDT and YYEEEE. The repertoire was sequenced with immunoSEQ multiplex PCR; TCRdb's copy has only in-frame clones and lacks some. The sample carries 100,000 to 110,000 clones, about 94% recorded once. A remark on this clone: The antigen remains unidentified.

The rearrangement links TRBV5-6 to TRBJ2-3; possibly TRBD1 for D (5 bases). This TCR derives from a human donor in good health. The sequencing sample was made of non-Treg CD4+ T cells sorted from blood. The CDR3 protein is CASSLRGGYTDTQYF. DNA for the CDR3: TGTGCCAGCAGCTTGAGGGGCGGCTACACAGATACGCAGTATTTT.